The next 2 T cell receptor beta chains were all read from a single sample in a study of T cell responses to AZD1222 COVID-19 vaccine. Produced via immunoSEQ multiplex PCR; TCRdb's table is partial and in-frame only. Altogether some 110,000 clones are present, roughly 91% being singletons, with the ten largest covering 6% to 8%. The material sequenced was peripheral blood, taken 28 days after the second AZD1222 dose. Every receptor here comes from an adult who received the AZD1222 COVID-19 vaccine.

The DNA of the CDR3 is TGTGCCGACCGGGACAGGGCTCAGGACGAGCAGTACTTC. Its translation is CADRDRAQDEQYF. This sequence joins TRBV2 and TRBJ2-7; TRBD1 matches at 9 bases. The CDR3 runs 13 residues. Trimming at V came to 11 bases and at J to 5 bases, leaving 10 bases not matched to a gene. The V gene's germline CDR1 is SNHLY and CDR2 FYNNEI.

V gene TRBV6-2 or TRBV6-3 combines with J gene TRBJ1-5, with TRBD1 identical over 7 bases. The CDR3 contains 13 residues. V lost 6 bases and J lost 6; bases outside the gene matches: 5. CDR1 and CDR2 from the germline V gene are MNHEY and SVGEGT. CDR3 loop: CASSRQGGQPQHF. In nucleotides, the CDR3 is TGTGCCAGCAGCAGACAGGGAGGTCAGCCCCAGCATTTT.